This T cell receptor (beta chain) was captured in a study of chemoradiotherapy in HPV16-positive cancers. Whole-study context: Candidate HPV-specific clones and shared TCR motifs came from a couple of HPV16-positive patients.

Regarding the study as a whole: HPV-responsive T-cell expansion during chemoradiotherapy was linked to improved recurrence-free survival in HPV16-positive patients.

Clones were read by immunoSEQ multiplex PCR, and TCRdb kept only the in-frame ones, dropping some. This table has 20,000 to 25,000 clones, more than 75% appearing once. Regarding this clone: The antigen remains unidentified.

Looked up from germline, CDR1 is SGHRS and CDR2 is YFSETQ. The ends were cut back, 4 bases at V and 3 bases at J, with 44 bases in the middle. This CDR3 contains 24 residues. Repertoires were sampled repeatedly during chemoradiotherapy. The sequencing used blood, collected from a patient who underwent chemoradiotherapy. This receptor was identified in a human donor with HPV-associated anogenital cancer. The chain recombines TRBV5-1 with TRBJ2-7, with D perhaps TRBD2 (6 bases). The CDR3 sequence: CASSQRTSAQGQGSGPKKNYEQYF. In nucleotides, the CDR3 is TGCGCCAGCAGCCAACGGACTTCTGCCCAAGGGCAAGGTAGCGGACCCAAAAAAAACTACGAGCAGTACTTC.